This TCR beta chain was found in a study of T cell responses to AZD1222 COVID-19 vaccine. Whether given at about 4 or about 12 weeks, second doses were pooled. V lost 8 bases, J lost 2 bases, and 14 bases stayed unmatched. The CDR3 loop spans 17 amino acids. In germline, CDR1 is MNHEY, CDR2 SMNVEV (reference sequence). Study-wide results and limits: Repertoires were obtained solely post-peak T cell response. Unmutated variant regions reportedly attract nearly half of all spike-specific TCRs.

On this clone: The antigen remains undetermined.

Assay used: immunoSEQ multiplex PCR; TCRdb lists only in-frame clones, some missing. The sample lists some 78,000 clones; around four fifths were seen once. The chain couples TRBV27 to TRBJ1-4; TRBD1 matches 7 bases. This sequence was found in an adult who received the AZD1222 COVID-19 vaccine. This sample comprised peripheral blood, obtained 28 days after the second AZD1222 dose. This chain's CDR3 is CASSNFRDSSTNEKLFF. CDR3 DNA: TGTGCCAGCTCCAACTTCCGGGACAGTTCTACTAATGAAAAACTGTTTTTT.